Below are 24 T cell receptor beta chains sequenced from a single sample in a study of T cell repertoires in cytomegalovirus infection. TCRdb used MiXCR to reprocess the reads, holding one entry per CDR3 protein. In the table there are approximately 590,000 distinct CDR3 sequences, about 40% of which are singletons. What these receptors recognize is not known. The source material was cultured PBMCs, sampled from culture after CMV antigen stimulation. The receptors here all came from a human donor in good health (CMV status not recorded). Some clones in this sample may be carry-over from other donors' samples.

The CDR3 loop is CASSGEREETQYF. CDR3 nucleotides: TGTGCCAGCAGTGGGGAGCGAGAAGAGACCCAGTACTTC. This chain joins TRBV2 and TRBJ2-5; a weak D match, TRBD2 (5 bases). The CDR3 loop spans 13 amino acids. Germline V gene lookup returns CDR1 SNHLY and CDR2 FYNNEI. Trimming took 4 bases from V and 3 from J, leaving 9 bases between them. Full variable domain (remainder filled in from reference TRBV2 and TRBJ2-5): EPEVTQTPSHQVTQMGQEVILRCVPISNHLYFYWYRQILGQKVEFLVSFYNNEISEKSEIFDDQFSVERPDGSNFTLKIRSTKLEDSAMYFCASSGEREETQYFGPGTRLLVL.

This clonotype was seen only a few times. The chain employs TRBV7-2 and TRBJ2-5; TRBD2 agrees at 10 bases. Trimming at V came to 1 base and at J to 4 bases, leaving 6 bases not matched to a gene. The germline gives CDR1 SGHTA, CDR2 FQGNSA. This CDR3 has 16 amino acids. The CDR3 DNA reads TGTGCCAGCAGCTTAGGCCTAGCGGGAGATGGAGAGACCCAGTACTTC. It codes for CASSLGLAGDGETQYF.

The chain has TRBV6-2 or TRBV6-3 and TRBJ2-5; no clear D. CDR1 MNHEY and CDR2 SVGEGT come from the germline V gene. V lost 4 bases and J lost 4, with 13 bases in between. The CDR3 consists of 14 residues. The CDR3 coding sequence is TGTGCCAGCAGTTCACGACGGTGGAGAGAGACCCAGTACTTC. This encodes CASSSRRWRETQYF.

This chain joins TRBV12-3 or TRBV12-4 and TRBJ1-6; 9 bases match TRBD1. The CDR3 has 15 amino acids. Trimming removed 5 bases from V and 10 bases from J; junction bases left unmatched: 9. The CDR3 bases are TGTGCCAGCAGTCTGGGCGGGACAGGGATCTCACCCCTCCACTTT. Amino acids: CASSLGGTGISPLHF.

The CDR3 DNA reads as TGTGCCAGCAGCAGACTCAGGGGGACGCGGAATACGCAGTATTTT. Its protein product is CASSRLRGTRNTQYF. V gene TRBV11-2 combines with J gene TRBJ2-3, with 7 bases that match TRBD1. The trim removed 5 bases at V and 7 bases at J, leaving 12 bases unmatched. Per the germline V gene, CDR1 is SGHAT and CDR2 is FQNNGV. The CDR3 runs 15 residues.

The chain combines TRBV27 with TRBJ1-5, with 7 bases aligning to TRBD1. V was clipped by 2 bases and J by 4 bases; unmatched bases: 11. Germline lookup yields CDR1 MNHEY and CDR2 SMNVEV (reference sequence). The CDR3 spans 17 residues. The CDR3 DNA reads TGTGCCAGCAGTTTAATAGGTAGGGCAGGGGGAAATCAGCCCCAGCATTTT. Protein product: CASSLIGRAGGNQPQHF.

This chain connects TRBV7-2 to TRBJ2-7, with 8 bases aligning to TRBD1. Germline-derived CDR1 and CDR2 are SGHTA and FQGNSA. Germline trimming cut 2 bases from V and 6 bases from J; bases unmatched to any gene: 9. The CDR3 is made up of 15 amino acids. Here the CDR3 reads CASSLSATGVREQYF. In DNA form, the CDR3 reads TGTGCCAGCAGCTTAAGTGCGACAGGGGTCCGCGAGCAGTACTTC.

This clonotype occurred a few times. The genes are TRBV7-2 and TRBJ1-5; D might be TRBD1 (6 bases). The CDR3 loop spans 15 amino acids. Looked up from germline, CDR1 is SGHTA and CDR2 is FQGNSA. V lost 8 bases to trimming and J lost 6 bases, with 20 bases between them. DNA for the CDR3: TGTGCCAGCGGTCTGGTTGGGGGCGCAGGTCAGCCCCAGCATTTT. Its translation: CASGLVGGAGQPQHF.

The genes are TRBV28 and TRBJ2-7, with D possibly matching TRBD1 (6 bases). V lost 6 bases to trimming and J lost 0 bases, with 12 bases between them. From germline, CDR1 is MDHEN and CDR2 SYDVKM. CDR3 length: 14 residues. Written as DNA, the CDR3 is TGTGCCAGCAGGACGACAGGCGACTCCTACGAGCAGTACTTC. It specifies CASRTTGDSYEQYF.

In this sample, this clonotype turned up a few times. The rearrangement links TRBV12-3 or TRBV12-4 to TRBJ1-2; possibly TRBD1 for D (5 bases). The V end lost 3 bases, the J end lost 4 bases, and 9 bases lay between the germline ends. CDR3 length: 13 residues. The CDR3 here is CASSFPGFYGYTF. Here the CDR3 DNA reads TGTGCCAGCAGTTTCCCAGGGTTCTATGGCTACACCTTC.

CDR3 protein: CASSFTGSQNYGYTF. The CDR3 nucleotides read TGTGCCAGCAGCTTCACAGGTTCCCAGAACTATGGCTACACCTTC. The rearrangement links TRBV7-3 to TRBJ1-2; the D gene is possibly TRBD1 (5 bases). V lost 3 bases to trimming and J lost 2 bases, with 13 bases between them. In germline, CDR1 is SGHTA, CDR2 FQGTGA. The CDR3 length is 15 residues.

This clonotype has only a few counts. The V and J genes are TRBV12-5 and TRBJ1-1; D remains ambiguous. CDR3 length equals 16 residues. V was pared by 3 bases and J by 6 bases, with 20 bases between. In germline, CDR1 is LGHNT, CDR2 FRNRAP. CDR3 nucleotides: TGTGCTAGTGGTTTAGGGAGAAGAAACAACGGGGCTGAAGCTTTCTTT. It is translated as CASGLGRRNNGAEAFF.

In nucleotides, the CDR3 is TGTGCCAGCACCCCGGAGTTGAGGGACGGTGGCTACACCTTC. Protein sequence: CASTPELRDGGYTF. This rearrangement joins TRBV12-3 or TRBV12-4 to TRBJ1-2; TRBD1 is a possible D gene (5 bases). The V end was cut by 7 bases, the J end by 7 bases, with 19 bases between. The CDR3 is made up of 14 amino acids.

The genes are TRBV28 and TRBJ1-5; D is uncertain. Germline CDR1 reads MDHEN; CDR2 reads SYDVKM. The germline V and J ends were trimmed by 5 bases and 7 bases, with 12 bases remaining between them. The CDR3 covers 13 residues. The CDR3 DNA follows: TGTGCCAGCAGTCGGGCTGGGCCGCAGCCCCAGCATTTT. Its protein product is CASSRAGPQPQHF. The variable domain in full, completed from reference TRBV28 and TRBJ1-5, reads DVKVTQSSRYLVKRTGEKVFLECVQDMDHENMFWYRQDPGLGLRLIYFSYDVKMKEKGDIPEGYSVSREKKERFSLILESASTNQTSMYLCASSRAGPQPQHFGDGTRLSIL.

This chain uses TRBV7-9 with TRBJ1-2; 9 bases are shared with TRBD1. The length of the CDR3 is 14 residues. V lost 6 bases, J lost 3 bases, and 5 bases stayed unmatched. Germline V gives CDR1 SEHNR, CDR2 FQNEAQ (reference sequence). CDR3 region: CASSSRTGDYGYTF. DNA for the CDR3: TGTGCCAGCAGTTCTAGGACAGGGGACTATGGCTACACCTTC.

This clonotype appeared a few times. The CDR3 coding sequence is TGTGCCAGCAGTGAAGGGACAGGTTCTAACGAGCAGTACTTC. This encodes CASSEGTGSNEQYF. This chain connects TRBV6-1 to TRBJ2-7; 7 nucleotides agree with TRBD1. Looked up from germline, CDR1 is MNHNS and CDR2 is SASEGT. There are 14 residues in the CDR3. V trimming: 1 base; J trimming: 5 bases; junction bases outside the gene matches: 5.

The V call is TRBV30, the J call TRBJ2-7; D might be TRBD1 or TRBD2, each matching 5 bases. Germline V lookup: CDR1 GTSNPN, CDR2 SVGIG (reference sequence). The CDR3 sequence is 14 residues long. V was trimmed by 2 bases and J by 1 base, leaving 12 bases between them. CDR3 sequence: CAWSTGTVSYEQYF. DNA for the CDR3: TGTGCCTGGAGTACCGGGACGGTATCCTACGAGCAGTACTTC.

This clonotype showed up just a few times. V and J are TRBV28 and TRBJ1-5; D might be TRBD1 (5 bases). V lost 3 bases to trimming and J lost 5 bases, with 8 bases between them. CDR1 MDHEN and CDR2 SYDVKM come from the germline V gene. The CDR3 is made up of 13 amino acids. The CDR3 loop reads CASSFIRDQPQHF. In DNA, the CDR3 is TGTGCCAGCAGTTTTATCAGGGATCAGCCCCAGCATTTT.

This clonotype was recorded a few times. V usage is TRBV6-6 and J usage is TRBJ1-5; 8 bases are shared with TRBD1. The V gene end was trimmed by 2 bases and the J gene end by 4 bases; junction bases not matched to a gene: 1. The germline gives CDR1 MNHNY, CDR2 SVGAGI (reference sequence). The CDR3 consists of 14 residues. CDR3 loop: CASSYGTGNQPQHF. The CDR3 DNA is TGTGCCAGCAGTTACGGGACAGGTAATCAGCCCCAGCATTTT.

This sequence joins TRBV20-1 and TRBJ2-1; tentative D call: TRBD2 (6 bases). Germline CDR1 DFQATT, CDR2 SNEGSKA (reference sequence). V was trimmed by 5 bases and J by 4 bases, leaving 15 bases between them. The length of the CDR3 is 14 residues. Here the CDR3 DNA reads TGCAGTGCTGCGGGACGGATGGGATACAATGAGCAGTTCTTC. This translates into CSAAGRMGYNEQFF.

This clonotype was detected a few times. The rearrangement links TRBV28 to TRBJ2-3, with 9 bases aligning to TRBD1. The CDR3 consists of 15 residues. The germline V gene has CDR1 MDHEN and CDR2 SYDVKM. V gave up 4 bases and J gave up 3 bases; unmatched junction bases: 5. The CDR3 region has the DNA TGTGCCAGCAGTTACCGGGACAGGGTGACAGATACGCAGTATTTT. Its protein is CASSYRDRVTDTQYF.

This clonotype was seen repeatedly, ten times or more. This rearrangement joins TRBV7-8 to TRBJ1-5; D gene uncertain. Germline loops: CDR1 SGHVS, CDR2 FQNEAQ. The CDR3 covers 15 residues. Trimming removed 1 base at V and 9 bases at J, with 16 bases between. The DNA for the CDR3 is TGTGCCAGCAGCTTAGATATAGGGTATAGGTGGCCCCAGCATTTT. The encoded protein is CASSLDIGYRWPQHF. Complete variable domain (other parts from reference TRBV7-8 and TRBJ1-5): GAGVSQSPRYKVAKRGQDVALRCDPISGHVSLFWYQQALGQGPEFLTYFQNEAQLDKSGLPSDRFFAERPEGSVSTLKIQRTQQEDSAVYLCASSLDIGYRWPQHFGDGTRLSIL.

CDR3 in DNA: TGTGCCAGCGGGAAACCGGAGGCCTACGAGCAGTACTTC. This codes for CASGKPEAYEQYF. The chain has TRBV2 and TRBJ2-7, with D tentatively TRBD2 (5 bases). Germline CDR1 and CDR2: SNHLY and FYNNEI. The CDR3 covers 13 residues. The ends were cut back, 8 bases at V and 2 bases at J, with 13 bases in the middle.

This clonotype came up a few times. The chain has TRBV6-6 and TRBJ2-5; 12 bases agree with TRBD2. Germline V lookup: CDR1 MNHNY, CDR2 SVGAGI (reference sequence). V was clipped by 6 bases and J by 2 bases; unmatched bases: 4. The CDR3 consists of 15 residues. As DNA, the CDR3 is TGTGCCAGCAGCCGGACTAGCGGGACACAAGAGACCCAGTACTTC. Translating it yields CASSRTSGTQETQYF.